A single sample is the source of the 24 T cell receptor beta chains below, sequenced in a study of shared clonotypes between healthy human individuals. Method: immunoSEQ multiplex PCR; TCRdb's copy keeps in-frame clones and lacks some. This table has hundreds of thousands of clones, about 74% appearing once. The sample comprised memory CD4+ T cells sorted from blood. Subset indicated: CD45RA-negative fraction. These receptors came from a woman in her 30s in good health.

Only a few counts were recorded for this clone. The rearrangement uses TRBV7-8 and TRBJ1-4; D is perhaps TRBD1 (5 bases). With 5 bases removed from V and 4 bases from J, the gap between germline ends came to 11 bases. CDR3 length: 14 amino acids. CDR1 is SGHVS and CDR2 is FQNEAQ in the germline V gene. The CDR3 here is CASSPGTVNEKLFF. As DNA, the CDR3 is TGTGCCAGCAGCCCTGGGACGGTTAATGAAAAACTGTTTTTT.

This clone has just one count. The chain has TRBV5-4 and TRBJ1-1; D may be TRBD1 (5 bases). The CDR3 covers 15 residues. Germline CDR1 and CDR2: SGHNT and YYREEE (reference sequence). The germline V and J ends were trimmed by 2 bases and 1 base, with 12 bases remaining between them. The CDR3 DNA is TGTGCCAGCAGCTTTTCTCGGGGCAAGAACACTGAAGCTTTCTTT. Translated, it gives CASSFSRGKNTEAFF.

The chain joins TRBV6-1 to TRBJ1-2, with unresolved D. The CDR3 runs to 14 residues. V lost 4 bases to trimming and J lost 0 bases, with 9 bases between them. Germline CDR1 and CDR2: MNHNS and SASEGT. This chain's CDR3 is CASSGQFTNYGYTF. In nucleotides, the CDR3 is TGTGCCAGCAGTGGGCAGTTTACTAACTATGGCTACACCTTC.

This clone was detected once. The chain combines TRBV6-1 with TRBJ2-7; TRBD2 matches at 9 bases. Losses at the gene ends were 6 bases for V and 4 bases for J; bases not matched to a gene: 7. The germline gives CDR1 MNHNS, CDR2 SASEGT. The CDR3 loop spans 14 amino acids. CDR3: CASRMTSGLYEQYF. CDR3 bases: TGTGCCAGCAGGATGACTAGCGGACTTTACGAGCAGTACTTC.

The gene calls are TRBV4-2 and TRBJ2-1; 11 bases match TRBD2. The germline V gene has CDR1 LGHNA and CDR2 YNFKEQ. The J segment lost 6 bases and the V segment lost 1 base, leaving 11 bases of the junction unmatched. This CDR3 region has 18 residues. The CDR3 reads CASSQAVLAGDRGNEQFF. The CDR3 nucleotides are TGTGCCAGCAGCCAAGCGGTACTAGCGGGAGATCGAGGCAATGAGCAGTTCTTC.

The chain combines TRBV10-2 with TRBJ2-2; 8 nucleotides agree with TRBD1. The CDR3 runs to 14 residues. Germline CDR1 WSHSY, CDR2 SAAADI. After removal of 8 bases from V and 3 bases from J, the junction contained 5 bases not matched to a gene. The CDR3 here is CASRGQEYTGELFF. CDR3 DNA: TGCGCCAGCCGGGGACAGGAGTACACCGGGGAGCTGTTTTTT.

The chain couples TRBV10-3 to TRBJ2-7, with TRBD2 identical over 10 bases. V shed 5 bases and J 1 base; nucleotides not matched to a gene: 2. This CDR3 spans 14 amino acids. Germline V lookup: CDR1 ENHRY, CDR2 SYGVKD. DNA for the CDR3: TGTGCCATCAGTCAGACTAGCGGGTCCTACGAGCAGTACTTC. Residues: CAISQTSGSYEQYF.

The genes are TRBV5-1 and TRBJ2-2; 8 bases are a match to TRBD1. V lost 6 bases to trimming and J lost 3 bases; unmatched junction nucleotides: 4. Germline CDR1 SGHRS, CDR2 YFSETQ. This CDR3 has 14 residues. The CDR3 DNA reads TGCGCCAGCACCCTGACAGGGGACACCGGGGAGCTGTTTTTT. This encodes CASTLTGDTGELFF.

This clone was counted once. This chain's CDR3 is CASSQDGLAEPTDTQYF. CDR3 coding DNA: TGTGCCAGCAGCCAAGATGGTCTAGCGGAACCCACAGATACGCAGTATTTT. J is TRBJ2-3 and V is TRBV4-2, with 7 bases fitting TRBD2. CDR3 size: 17 residues. Germline trimming cut 0 bases from V and 2 bases from J; bases unmatched to any gene: 8. Germline CDR1 is LGHNA and CDR2 is YNFKEQ.

The rearrangement joins TRBV7-9 to TRBJ2-1; 8 positions match TRBD2. This CDR3 contains 16 residues. Germline V lookup: CDR1 SEHNR, CDR2 FQNEAQ (reference sequence). Trimming cost V 6 bases and J 0 bases; bases outside gene matches: 7. The CDR3 DNA reads as TGTGCCAGCAGGCCTATAGCGGGAAGCTCCTACAATGAGCAGTTCTTC. Translating gives CASRPIAGSSYNEQFF.

This chain connects TRBV5-1 to TRBJ1-1; D is ambiguous. V lost 0 bases and J lost 0, with 9 bases in between. The CDR3 extends over 15 amino acids. Germline-derived CDR1 and CDR2 are SGHRS and YFSETQ. The CDR3 here is CASSLEEKMNTEAFF. CDR3 coding DNA: TGCGCCAGCAGCTTGGAAGAGAAGATGAACACTGAAGCTTTCTTT.

The rearrangement links TRBV28 to TRBJ2-5; a possible D gene is TRBD2 (5 bases). This CDR3 is built from 15 residues. V was cut by 7 bases and J by 2 bases, with 17 bases left in between. CDR1 is MDHEN, CDR2 SYDVKM, per germline. The CDR3 DNA sequence: TGTGCCAGCACCCCACGGCGGGCGATACAAGAGACCCAGTACTTC. This sequence encodes CASTPRRAIQETQYF.

The gene calls are TRBV5-1 and TRBJ2-2; D not certain. CDR1 is SGHRS and CDR2 is YFSETQ in the germline V gene. V was clipped by 4 bases and J by 0 bases, with 10 bases between them. CDR3 length: 15 residues. The CDR3 DNA is TGCGCCAGCAGCCTGTCGGATACGAACACCGGGGAGCTGTTTTTT. Its translation is CASSLSDTNTGELFF.

V usage is TRBV10-3 and J usage is TRBJ1-1, with a possible D match to TRBD1 (5 bases). Germline V gene lookup returns CDR1 ENHRY and CDR2 SYGVKD. V was shortened by 0 bases and J by 4 bases, with 12 bases between the two germline ends. CDR3 length: 15 residues. The CDR3 nucleotides read TGTGCCATCAGTGAGTCAGCAGGGATTCGCACTGAAGCTTTCTTT. Its translation is CAISESAGIRTEAFF.

This clone occurred a few times. Within the sample, other DNA sequences also encode this same CDR3. The V and J genes are TRBV7-7 and TRBJ2-1; D is undetermined. This CDR3 comprises 13 residues. Per germline, CDR1 SSHAT and CDR2 FNYEAQ (reference sequence). V shed 4 bases and J shed 4 bases, with 8 bases lying between them. CDR3 amino acids: CASSSGGYNEQFF. For the CDR3, the DNA is TGTGCCAGCAGCTCGGGCGGATACAATGAGCAGTTCTTC.

The genes are TRBV19 and TRBJ2-6, with 10 bases identical to TRBD1. The V gene end was trimmed by 4 bases and the J gene end by 1 base; junction bases not matched to a gene: 4. The CDR3 spans 17 residues. The V gene's germline CDR1 is LNHDA and CDR2 SQIVND (reference sequence). CDR3 in DNA: TGTGCCAGTAGTAGGGGGACAGGGGTTTCTGGGGCCAACGTCCTGACTTTC. Protein product: CASSRGTGVSGANVLTF.

V usage is TRBV5-1 and J usage is TRBJ2-1, with TRBD2 matching over 11 bases. This CDR3 spans 17 amino acids. V gave up 2 bases and J gave up 7 bases; unmatched junction bases: 11. Germline CDR1 SGHRS, CDR2 YFSETQ. The CDR3 region has the DNA TGCGCCAGCAGCTTAAACGCCGGGACTAGCGGAGGGAATGAGCAGTTCTTC. Protein sequence: CASSLNAGTSGGNEQFF.

Concerning this clone: The same CDR3 also results from other DNA sequences found in this sample. This chain joins TRBV5-1 and TRBJ2-7; 12 bases agree with TRBD1. This CDR3 is 14 amino acids long. V dropped 3 bases and J dropped 5; count of bases not matched to a gene: 3. CDR1 SGHRS and CDR2 YFSETQ come from the germline V gene. The CDR3: CASSYGTGGNEQYF. Written as DNA, the CDR3 is TGCGCCAGCAGCTATGGGACAGGGGGCAACGAGCAGTACTTC.

Regarding this clone: The same CDR3 arises from other DNA sequences in this sample as well. This chain connects TRBV28 to TRBJ2-1, with a tentative D call TRBD1 (5 bases). The CDR3 runs to 14 residues. The V gene's germline CDR1 is MDHEN and CDR2 SYDVKM. Trimming took 3 bases from V and 4 from J, leaving 10 bases between them. The CDR3: CASSFRGGYNEQFF. The CDR3 DNA reads TGTGCCAGCAGTTTTAGGGGCGGTTACAATGAGCAGTTCTTC.

This chain links TRBV11-2 with TRBJ2-7; TRBD2 aligns across 7 bases. V lost 5 bases, J lost 6 bases, and 10 bases stayed unmatched. This CDR3 is built from 14 residues. Germline loops: CDR1 SGHAT, CDR2 FQNNGV. CDR3 protein: CASSPGGFVGEQYF. For the CDR3, the DNA is TGTGCCAGCAGCCCCGGGGGGTTTGTAGGCGAGCAGTACTTC.

The chain employs TRBV7-2 and TRBJ1-5, with D unresolved. With 1 base removed from V and 6 bases from J, the gap between germline ends came to 13 bases. CDR3 length equals 15 residues. Germline CDR1 is SGHTA and CDR2 is FQGNSA. DNA for the CDR3: TGTGCCAGCAGCTTAGGAGGAGGAGGCGGTCAGCCCCAGCATTTT. This codes for CASSLGGGGGQPQHF.

As to this clone: Compared with germline, one end of the junction differs, possibly owing to a read error. V and J are TRBV7-8 and TRBJ2-5; TRBD1 agrees at 8 bases. The V gene's germline CDR1 is SGHVS and CDR2 FQNEAQ. This CDR3 has 14 amino acids. The CDR3: CAGSPRTGLGAQYF. Here the CDR3 DNA reads TGTGCCGGCAGCCCCCGGACAGGGTTAGGTGCCCAGTACTTC. Supplemented by reference TRBV7-8 and TRBJ2-5, the full variable domain reads GAGVSQSPRYKVAKRGQDVALRCDPISGHVSLFWYQQALGQGPEFLTYFQNEAQLDKSGLPSDRFFAERPEGSVSTLKIQRTQQEDSAVYLCAGSPRTGLGAQYFGPGTRLLVL.

This clone has only a few counts. The chain links TRBV5-1 to TRBJ1-2; 9 bases are shared with TRBD1. The CDR3 sequence is 14 residues long. Germline values: CDR1 SGHRS, CDR2 YFSETQ. V dropped 4 bases and J dropped 6; count of bases not matched to a gene: 7. CDR3 loop: CASSPGQGLDGYTF. In DNA, the CDR3 is TGCGCCAGCAGCCCGGGACAGGGTTTAGATGGCTACACCTTC. Full variable domain (rest looked up from reference TRBV5-1 and TRBJ1-2): KAGVTQTPRYLIKTRGQQVTLSCSPISGHRSVSWYQQTPGQGLQFLFEYFSETQRNKGNFPGRFSGRQFSNSRSEMNVSTLELGDSALYLCASSPGQGLDGYTFGSGTRLTVV.

This rearrangement joins TRBV28 to TRBJ2-1; D uncertain. CDR3 length: 19 residues. V lost 3 bases to trimming and J lost 2 bases, with 23 bases between them. Germline CDR1 reads MDHEN; CDR2 reads SYDVKM. The chain's CDR3 is CASSLWAGQTIGAYNEQFF. Written as DNA, the CDR3 is TGTGCCAGCAGTTTGTGGGCAGGCCAAACAATTGGTGCCTACAATGAGCAGTTCTTC.